This T cell receptor beta chain was obtained from a study of neurological immune-mediated disorders. General study findings and limits: Among expanded clones, no CDR3 amino acid sequences were shared across subjects, a pattern suggesting private repertoires in all groups.

TCRdb fed the 5' RACE reads into MiXCR, producing one record per CDR3 protein. The sample includes around 130,000 distinct CDR3 sequences, roughly 3.2% of them seen just once. This clonotype was detected ten times or more. Its antigen is undetermined. Deletions cut 3 bases from V and 2 bases from J, with 10 bases between. The CDR3 is 15 amino acids. The germline V gene has CDR1 MNHEY and CDR2 SMNVEV (reference sequence). This clonotype originated in a woman under 40 with multiple sclerosis. The chain links TRBV27 to TRBJ1-4; TRBD1 might be the D (5 bases). Specimen: PBMCs. The CDR3 DNA reads as TGTGCCAGCAGTTTCCAGGGTACGACTAATGAAAAACTGTTTTTT. It yields the protein CASSFQGTTNEKLFF.